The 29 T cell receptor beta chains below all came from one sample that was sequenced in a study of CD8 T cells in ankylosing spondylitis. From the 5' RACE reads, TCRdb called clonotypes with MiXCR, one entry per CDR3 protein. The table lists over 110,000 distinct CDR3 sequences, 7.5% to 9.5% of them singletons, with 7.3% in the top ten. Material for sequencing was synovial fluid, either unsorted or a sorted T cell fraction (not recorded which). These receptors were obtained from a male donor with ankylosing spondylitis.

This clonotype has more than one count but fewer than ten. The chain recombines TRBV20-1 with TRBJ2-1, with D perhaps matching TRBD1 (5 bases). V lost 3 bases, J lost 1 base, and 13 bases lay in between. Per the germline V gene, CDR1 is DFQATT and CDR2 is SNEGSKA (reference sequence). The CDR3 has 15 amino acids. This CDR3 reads CSASVGVWSYNEQFF. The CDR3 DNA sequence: TGCAGTGCTAGCGTAGGGGTTTGGTCCTACAATGAGCAGTTCTTC.

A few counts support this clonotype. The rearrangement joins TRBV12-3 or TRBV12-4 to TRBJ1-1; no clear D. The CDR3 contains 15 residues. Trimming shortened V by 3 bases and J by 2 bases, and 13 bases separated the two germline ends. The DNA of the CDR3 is TGTGCCAGCAGTTTGAGGTCTTCTGTAAACACTGAAGCTTTCTTT. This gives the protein CASSLRSSVNTEAFF.

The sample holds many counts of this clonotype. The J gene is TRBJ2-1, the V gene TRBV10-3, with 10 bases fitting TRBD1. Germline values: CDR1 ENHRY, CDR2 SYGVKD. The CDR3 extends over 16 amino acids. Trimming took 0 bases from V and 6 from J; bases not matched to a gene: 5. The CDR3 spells CAISESFRTGGNEQFF. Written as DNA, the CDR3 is TGTGCCATCAGTGAGTCCTTCCGGACAGGGGGCAATGAGCAGTTCTTC.

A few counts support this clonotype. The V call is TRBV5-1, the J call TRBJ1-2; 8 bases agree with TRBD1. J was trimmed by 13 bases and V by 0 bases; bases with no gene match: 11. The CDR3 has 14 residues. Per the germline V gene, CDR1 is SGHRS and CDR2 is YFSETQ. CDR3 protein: CASSLDEGTGRRTF. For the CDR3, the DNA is TGCGCCAGCAGCTTGGACGAGGGGACAGGTAGACGCACCTTC.

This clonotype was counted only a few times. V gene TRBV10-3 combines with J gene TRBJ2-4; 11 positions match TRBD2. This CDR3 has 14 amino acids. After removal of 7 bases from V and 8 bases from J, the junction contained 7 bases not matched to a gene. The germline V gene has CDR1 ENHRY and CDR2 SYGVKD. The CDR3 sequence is CAIKQGLAEDIQYF. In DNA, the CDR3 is TGTGCCATCAAGCAGGGACTAGCGGAGGACATTCAGTACTTC.

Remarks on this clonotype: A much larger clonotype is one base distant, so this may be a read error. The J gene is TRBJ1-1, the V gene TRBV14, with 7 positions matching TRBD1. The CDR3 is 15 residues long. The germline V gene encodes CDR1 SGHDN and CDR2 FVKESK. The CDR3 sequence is CASSPYTGANSEAFF. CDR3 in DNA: TGTGCCAGCAGCCCTTATACAGGGGCGAACTCTGAAGCTTTCTTT.

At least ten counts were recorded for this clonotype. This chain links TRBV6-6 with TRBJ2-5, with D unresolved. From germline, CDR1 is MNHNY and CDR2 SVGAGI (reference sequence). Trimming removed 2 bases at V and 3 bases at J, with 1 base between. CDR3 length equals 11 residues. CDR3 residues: CASSYKETQYF. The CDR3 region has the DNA TGTGCCAGCAGTTACAAAGAGACCCAGTACTTC.

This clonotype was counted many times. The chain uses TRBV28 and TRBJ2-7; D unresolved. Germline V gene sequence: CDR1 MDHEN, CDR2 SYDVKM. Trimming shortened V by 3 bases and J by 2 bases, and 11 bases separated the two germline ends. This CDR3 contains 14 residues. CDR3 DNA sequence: TGTGCCAGCAGTTTGTACACTTTTACCTACGAGCAGTACTTC. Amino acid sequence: CASSLYTFTYEQYF.

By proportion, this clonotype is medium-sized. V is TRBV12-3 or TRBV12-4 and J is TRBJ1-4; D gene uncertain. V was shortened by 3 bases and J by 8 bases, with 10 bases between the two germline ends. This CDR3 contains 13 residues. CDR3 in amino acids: CASSLYRGEKLFF. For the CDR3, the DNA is TGTGCCAGCAGTTTGTATCGGGGAGAAAAACTGTTTTTT.

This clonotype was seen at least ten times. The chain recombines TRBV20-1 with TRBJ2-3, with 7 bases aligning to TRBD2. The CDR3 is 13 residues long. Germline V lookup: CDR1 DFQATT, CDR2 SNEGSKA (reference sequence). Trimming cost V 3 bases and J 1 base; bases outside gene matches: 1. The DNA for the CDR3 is TGCAGTGCTAGTGCGGGGGGCACAGATACGCAGTATTTT. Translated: CSASAGGTDTQYF.

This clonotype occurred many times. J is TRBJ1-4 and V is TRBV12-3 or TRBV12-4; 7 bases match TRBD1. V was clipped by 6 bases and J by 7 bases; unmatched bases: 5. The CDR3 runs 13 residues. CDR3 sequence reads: CASSPRGGEKLFF. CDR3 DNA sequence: TGTGCCAGCAGCCCCAGGGGGGGTGAAAAACTGTTTTTT.

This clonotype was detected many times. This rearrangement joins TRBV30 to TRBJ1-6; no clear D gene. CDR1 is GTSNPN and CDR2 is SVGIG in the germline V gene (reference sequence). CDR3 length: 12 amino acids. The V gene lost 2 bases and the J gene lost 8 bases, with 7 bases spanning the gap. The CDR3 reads CAWSPSYSPLHF. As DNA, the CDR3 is TGTGCCTGGAGTCCCTCCTATTCACCCCTCCACTTT.

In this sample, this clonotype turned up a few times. In DNA, the CDR3 is TGTGCCTGGAGTGTAAAAGGGAGGAGAGAGACCCAGTACTTC. Its protein is CAWSVKGRRETQYF. The rearrangement links TRBV30 to TRBJ2-5; D may be TRBD2 (6 bases). Trimming removed 0 bases from V and 4 bases from J, with 12 bases in between. Germline CDR1 GTSNPN, CDR2 SVGIG (reference sequence). The CDR3 runs 14 residues.

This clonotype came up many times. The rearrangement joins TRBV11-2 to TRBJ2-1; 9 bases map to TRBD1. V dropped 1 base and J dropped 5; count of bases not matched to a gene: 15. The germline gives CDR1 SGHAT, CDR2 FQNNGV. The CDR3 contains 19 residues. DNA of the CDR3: TGTGCCAGCAGCTTAGGGACAGGCGTGACAGGGGGAACCAACAATGAGCAGTTCTTC. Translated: CASSLGTGVTGGTNNEQFF.

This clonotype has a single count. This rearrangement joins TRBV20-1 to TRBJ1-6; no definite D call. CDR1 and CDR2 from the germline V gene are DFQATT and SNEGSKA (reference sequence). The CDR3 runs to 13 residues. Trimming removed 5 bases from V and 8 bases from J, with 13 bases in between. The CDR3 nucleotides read TGCAGTGCTCCTACTATAAGCGATTCACCCCTCCACTTT. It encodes CSAPTISDSPLHF.

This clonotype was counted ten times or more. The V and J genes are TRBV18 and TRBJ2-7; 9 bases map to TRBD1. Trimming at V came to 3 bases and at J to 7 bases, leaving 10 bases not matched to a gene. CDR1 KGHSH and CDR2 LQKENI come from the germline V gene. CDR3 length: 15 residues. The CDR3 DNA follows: TGTGCCAGCTCACCTAACAGGGGGCGAAGTAAGGAGCAGTACTTC. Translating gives CASSPNRGRSKEQYF. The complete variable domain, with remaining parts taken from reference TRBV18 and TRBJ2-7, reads NAGVMQNPRHLVRRRGQEARLRCSPMKGHSHVYWYRQLPEEGLKFMVYLQKENIIDESGMPKERFSAEFPKEGPSILRIQQVVRGDSAAYFCASSPNRGRSKEQYFGPGTRLTVT.

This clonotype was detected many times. CDR3 loop: CASSWRLAGVSNEQFF. DNA for the CDR3: TGTGCCAGCAGCTGGCGACTAGCGGGAGTGAGCAATGAGCAGTTCTTC. J is TRBJ2-1 and V is TRBV7-2, with 12 positions matching TRBD2. Germline assignment: CDR1 SGHTA and CDR2 FQGNSA. The trim removed 4 bases at V and 6 bases at J, leaving 7 bases unmatched. CDR3 length equals 16 residues.

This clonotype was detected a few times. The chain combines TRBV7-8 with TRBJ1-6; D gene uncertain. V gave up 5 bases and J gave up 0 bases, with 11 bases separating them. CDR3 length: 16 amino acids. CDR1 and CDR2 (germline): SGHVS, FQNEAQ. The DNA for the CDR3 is TGTGCCAGCAGCCCTGGGCAGAGCTCCTATAATTCACCCCTCCACTTT. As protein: CASSPGQSSYNSPLHF. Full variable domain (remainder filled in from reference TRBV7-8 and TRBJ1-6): GAGVSQSPRYKVAKRGQDVALRCDPISGHVSLFWYQQALGQGPEFLTYFQNEAQLDKSGLPSDRFFAERPEGSVSTLKIQRTQQEDSAVYLCASSPGQSSYNSPLHFGNGTRLTVT.

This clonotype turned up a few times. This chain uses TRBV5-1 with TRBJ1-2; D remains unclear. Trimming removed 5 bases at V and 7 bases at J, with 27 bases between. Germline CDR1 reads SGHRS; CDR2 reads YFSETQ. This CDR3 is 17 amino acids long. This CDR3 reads CASSRTSPRMGDVGYTF. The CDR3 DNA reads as TGCGCCAGCAGTCGGACCTCTCCTCGGATGGGAGACGTTGGCTACACCTTC. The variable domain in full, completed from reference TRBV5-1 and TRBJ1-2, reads KAGVTQTPRYLIKTRGQQVTLSCSPISGHRSVSWYQQTPGQGLQFLFEYFSETQRNKGNFPGRFSGRQFSNSRSEMNVSTLELGDSALYLCASSRTSPRMGDVGYTFGSGTRLTVV.

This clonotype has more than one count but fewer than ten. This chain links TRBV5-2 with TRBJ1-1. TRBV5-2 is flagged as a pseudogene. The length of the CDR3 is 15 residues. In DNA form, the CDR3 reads TGTGCCATCGGCCCCGGGTGGGCAGGTCCCGCTGAAGCTTTCTTT. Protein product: CAIGPGWAGPAEAFF.

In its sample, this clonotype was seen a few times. CDR3 amino acids: CASSVEDGGGDPQYF. The CDR3 DNA follows: TGTGCCAGCAGCGTAGAGGACGGGGGTGGCGATCCCCAGTACTTC. This chain links TRBV9 with TRBJ2-5; possible D gene TRBD2, 6 bases. V lost 0 bases and J 9 bases, leaving 18 bases between the germline ends. CDR3 length: 15 amino acids. Germline CDR1 SGDLS, CDR2 YYNGEE.

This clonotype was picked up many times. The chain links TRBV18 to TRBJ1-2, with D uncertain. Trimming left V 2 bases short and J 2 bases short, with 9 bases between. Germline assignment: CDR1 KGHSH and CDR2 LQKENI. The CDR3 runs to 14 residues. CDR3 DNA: TGTGCCAGCTCACCAAGTAGGCAGAACTATGGCTACACCTTC. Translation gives CASSPSRQNYGYTF.

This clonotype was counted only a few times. This CDR3 reads CASSRGRDTGELFF. The CDR3 nucleotides read TGTGCCAGCAGTCGGGGACGGGACACCGGGGAGCTGTTTTTT. The chain carries TRBV25-1 and TRBJ2-2; D is possibly TRBD1 or TRBD2 (5 bases each). Germline values: CDR1 MGHDK, CDR2 SYGVNS. This CDR3 has 14 residues. V lost 5 bases, J lost 3 bases, and 10 bases lay in between.

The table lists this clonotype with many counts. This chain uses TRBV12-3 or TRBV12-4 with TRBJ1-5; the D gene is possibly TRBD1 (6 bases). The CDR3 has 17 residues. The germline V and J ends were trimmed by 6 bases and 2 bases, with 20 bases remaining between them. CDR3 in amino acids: CASSSLGGAVGNQPQHF. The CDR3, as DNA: TGTGCCAGCAGCAGCCTTGGGGGGGCGGTGGGCAATCAGCCCCAGCATTTT.

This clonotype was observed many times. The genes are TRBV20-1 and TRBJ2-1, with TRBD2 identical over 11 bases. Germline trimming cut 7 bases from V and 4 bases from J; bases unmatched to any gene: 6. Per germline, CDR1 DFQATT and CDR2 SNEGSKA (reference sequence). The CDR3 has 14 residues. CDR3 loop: CSGTSGSPYNEQFF. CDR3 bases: TGCAGTGGTACTAGCGGGAGCCCTTACAATGAGCAGTTCTTC.

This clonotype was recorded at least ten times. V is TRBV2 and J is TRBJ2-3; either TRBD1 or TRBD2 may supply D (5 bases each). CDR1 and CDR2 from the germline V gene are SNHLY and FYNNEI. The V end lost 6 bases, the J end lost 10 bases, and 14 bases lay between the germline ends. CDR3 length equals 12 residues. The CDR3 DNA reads TGTGCCAGCAGATGGGACGTCGACTCGCAGTATTTT. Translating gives CASRWDVDSQYF.

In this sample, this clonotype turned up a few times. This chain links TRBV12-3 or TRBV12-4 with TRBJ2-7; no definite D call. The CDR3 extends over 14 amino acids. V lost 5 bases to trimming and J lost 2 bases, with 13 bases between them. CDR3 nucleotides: TGTGCCAGCAGTGCCGGGTTCAGAACCTACGAGCAGTACTTC. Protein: CASSAGFRTYEQYF.

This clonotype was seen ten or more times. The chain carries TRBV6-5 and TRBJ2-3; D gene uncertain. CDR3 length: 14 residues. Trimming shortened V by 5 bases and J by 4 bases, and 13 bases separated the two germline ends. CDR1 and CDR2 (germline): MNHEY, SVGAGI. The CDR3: CASSIQSLPDTQYF. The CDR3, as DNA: TGTGCCAGCAGTATACAGAGCTTGCCAGATACGCAGTATTTT.

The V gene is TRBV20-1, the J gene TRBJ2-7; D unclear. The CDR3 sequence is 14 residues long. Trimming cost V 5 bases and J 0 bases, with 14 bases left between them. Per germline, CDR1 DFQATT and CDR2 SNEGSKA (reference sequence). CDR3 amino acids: CSAPLMAGSYEQYF. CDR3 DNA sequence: TGCAGTGCTCCTCTGATGGCAGGCTCCTACGAGCAGTACTTC.